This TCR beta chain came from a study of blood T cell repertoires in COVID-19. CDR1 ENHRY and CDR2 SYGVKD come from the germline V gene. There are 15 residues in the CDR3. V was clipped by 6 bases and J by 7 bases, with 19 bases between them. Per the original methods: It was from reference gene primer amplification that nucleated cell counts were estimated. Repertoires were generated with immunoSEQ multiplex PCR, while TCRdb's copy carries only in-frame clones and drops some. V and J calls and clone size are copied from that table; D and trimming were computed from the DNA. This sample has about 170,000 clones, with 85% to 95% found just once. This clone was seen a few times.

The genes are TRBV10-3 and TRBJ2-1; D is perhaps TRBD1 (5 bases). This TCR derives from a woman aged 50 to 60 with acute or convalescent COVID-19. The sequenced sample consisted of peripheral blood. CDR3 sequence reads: CAIRSTLRTRNEQFF. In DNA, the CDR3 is TGTGCCATCAGATCAACTTTAAGGACAAGGAATGAGCAGTTCTTC.